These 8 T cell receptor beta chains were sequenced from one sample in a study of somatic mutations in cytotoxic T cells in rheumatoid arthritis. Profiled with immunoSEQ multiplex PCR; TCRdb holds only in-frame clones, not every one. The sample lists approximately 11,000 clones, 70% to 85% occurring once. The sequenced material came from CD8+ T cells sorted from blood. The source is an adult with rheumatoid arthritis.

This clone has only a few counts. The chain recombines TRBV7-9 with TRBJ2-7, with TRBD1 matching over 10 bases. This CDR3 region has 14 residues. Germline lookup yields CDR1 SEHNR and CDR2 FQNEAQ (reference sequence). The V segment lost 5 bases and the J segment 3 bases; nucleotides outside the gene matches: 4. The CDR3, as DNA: TGTGCCAGCAGCCCACGGACAGGGGGCTACGAGCAGTACTTC. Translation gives CASSPRTGGYEQYF.

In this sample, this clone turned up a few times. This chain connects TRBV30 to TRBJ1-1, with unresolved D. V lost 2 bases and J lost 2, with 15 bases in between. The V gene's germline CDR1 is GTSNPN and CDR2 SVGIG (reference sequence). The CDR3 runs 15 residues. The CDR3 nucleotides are TGTGCCTGGAGTCCCCCTCTGAAGGGTAACACTGAAGCTTTCTTT. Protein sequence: CAWSPPLKGNTEAFF. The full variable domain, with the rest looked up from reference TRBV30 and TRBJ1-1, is SQTIHQWPATLVQPVGSPLSLECTVEGTSNPNLYWYRQAAGRGLQLLFYSVGIGQISSEVPQNLSASRPQDRQFILSSKKLLLSDSGFYLCAWSPPLKGNTEAFFGQGTRLTVV.

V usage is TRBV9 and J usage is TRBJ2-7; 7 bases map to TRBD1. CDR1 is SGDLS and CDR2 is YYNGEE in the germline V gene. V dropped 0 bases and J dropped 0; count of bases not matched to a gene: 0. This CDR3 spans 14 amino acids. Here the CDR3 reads CASSVGDSSYEQYF. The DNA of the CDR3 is TGTGCCAGCAGCGTAGGGGACAGCTCCTACGAGCAGTACTTC.

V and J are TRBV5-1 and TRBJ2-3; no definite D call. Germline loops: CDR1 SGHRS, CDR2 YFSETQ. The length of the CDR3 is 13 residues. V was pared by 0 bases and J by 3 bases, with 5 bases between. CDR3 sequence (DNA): TGCGCCAGCAGCTTGGGGTGGACAGATACGCAGTATTTT. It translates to CASSLGWTDTQYF.

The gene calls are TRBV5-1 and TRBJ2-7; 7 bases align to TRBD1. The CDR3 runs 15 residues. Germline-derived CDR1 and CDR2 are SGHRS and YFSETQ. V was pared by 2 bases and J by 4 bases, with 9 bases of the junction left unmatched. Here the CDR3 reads CASSLTPGQKYEQYF. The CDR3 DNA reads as TGCGCCAGCAGCTTAACACCGGGACAGAAATACGAGCAGTACTTC. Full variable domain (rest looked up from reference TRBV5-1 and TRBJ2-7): KAGVTQTPRYLIKTRGQQVTLSCSPISGHRSVSWYQQTPGQGLQFLFEYFSETQRNKGNFPGRFSGRQFSNSRSEMNVSTLELGDSALYLCASSLTPGQKYEQYFGPGTRLTVT.

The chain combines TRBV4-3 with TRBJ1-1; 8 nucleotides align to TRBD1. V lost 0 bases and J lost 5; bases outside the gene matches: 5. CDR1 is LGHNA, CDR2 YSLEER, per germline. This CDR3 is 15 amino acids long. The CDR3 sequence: CASSQEGQGGTEAFF. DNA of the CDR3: TGCGCCAGCAGCCAAGAAGGACAGGGAGGGACTGAAGCTTTCTTT.

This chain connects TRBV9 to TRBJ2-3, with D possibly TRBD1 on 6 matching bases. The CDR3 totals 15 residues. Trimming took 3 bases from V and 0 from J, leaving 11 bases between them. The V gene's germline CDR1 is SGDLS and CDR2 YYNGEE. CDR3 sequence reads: CASSAGVYSTDTQYF. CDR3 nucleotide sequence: TGTGCCAGCAGCGCAGGGGTATACAGCACAGATACGCAGTATTTT.

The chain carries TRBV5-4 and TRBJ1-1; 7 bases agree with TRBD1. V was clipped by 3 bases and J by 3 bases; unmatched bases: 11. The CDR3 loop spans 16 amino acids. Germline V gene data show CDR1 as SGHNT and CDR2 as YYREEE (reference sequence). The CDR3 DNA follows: TGTGCCAGCAGCTGGGACCACTTAGACAGGGACACTGAAGCTTTCTTT. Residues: CASSWDHLDRDTEAFF.